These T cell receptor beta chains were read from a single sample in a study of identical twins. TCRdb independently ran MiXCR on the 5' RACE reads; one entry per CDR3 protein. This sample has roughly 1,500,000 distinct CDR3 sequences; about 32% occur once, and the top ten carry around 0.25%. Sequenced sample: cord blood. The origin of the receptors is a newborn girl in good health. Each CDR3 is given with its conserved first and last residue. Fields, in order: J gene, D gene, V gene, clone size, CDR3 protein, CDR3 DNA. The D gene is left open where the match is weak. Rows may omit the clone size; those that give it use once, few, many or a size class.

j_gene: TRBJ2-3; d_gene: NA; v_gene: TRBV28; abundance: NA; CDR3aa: CASSQPRLVEADTQYF; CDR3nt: TGTGCCAGCAGTCAACCGAGACTAGTAGAAGCAGATACGCAGTATTTT
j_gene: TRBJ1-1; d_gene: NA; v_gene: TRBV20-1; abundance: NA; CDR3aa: CGARVTGRDTEAFF; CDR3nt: TGCGGTGCTAGGGTAACAGGGAGGGACACTGAAGCTTTCTTT
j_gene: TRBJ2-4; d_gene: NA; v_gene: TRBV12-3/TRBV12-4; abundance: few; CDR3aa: CASSLLRRQEQYF; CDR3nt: TGTGCCAGCAGTCTGCTCCGCCGACAGGAGCAGTACTTC
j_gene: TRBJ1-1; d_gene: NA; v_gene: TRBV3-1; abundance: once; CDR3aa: CASSQDFRVNTEAFF; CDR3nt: TGTGCCAGCAGCCAAGATTTCAGGGTGAACACTGAAGCTTTCTTT
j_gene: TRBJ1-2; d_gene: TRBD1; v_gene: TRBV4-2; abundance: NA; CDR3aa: CASSPSTWTGGRGYTF; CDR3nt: TGTGCCAGCAGCCCAAGCACTTGGACAGGGGGAAGAGGCTACACCTTC
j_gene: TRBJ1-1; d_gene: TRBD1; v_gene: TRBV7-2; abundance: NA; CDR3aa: CASSVGQGPEAFF; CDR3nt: TGTGCCAGCAGCGTGGGACAGGGCCCTGAAGCTTTCTTT
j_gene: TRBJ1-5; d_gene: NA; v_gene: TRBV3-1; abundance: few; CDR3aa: CASSQGTVSQPQHF; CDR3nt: TGTGCCAGCAGCCAAGGAACAGTCAGTCAGCCCCAGCATTTT
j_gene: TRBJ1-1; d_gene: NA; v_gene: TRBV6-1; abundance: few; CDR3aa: CASSEDGHAFMNTEAFF; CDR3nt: TGTGCCAGCAGTGAGGATGGGCACGCCTTTATGAACACTGAAGCTTTCTTT
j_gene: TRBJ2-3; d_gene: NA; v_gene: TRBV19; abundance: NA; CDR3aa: CASSIVGPARTQYF; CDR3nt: TGTGCCAGTAGTATCGTTGGGCCGGCGCGGACGCAGTATTTT
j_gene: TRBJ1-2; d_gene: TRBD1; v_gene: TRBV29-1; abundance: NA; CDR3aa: CSVPIGGRSLRSRGYTF; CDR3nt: TGCAGCGTCCCCATAGGGGGCAGGAGCCTCCGAAGTAGGGGCTACACCTTC
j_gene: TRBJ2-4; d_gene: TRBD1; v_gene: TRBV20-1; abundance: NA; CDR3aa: CSVPSGTGVNIQYF; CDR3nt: TGCAGTGTCCCATCCGGGACAGGGGTGAACATTCAGTACTTC
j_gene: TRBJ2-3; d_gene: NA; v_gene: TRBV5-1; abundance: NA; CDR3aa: CASSISRGSTDTQYF; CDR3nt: TGCGCCAGCAGCATCTCTAGAGGGAGCACAGATACGCAGTATTTT
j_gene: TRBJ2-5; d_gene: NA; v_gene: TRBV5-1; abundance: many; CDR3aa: CASSLGVRETQYF; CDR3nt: TGTGCCAGCAGCCTTGGGGTCCGCGAGACCCAGTACTTC
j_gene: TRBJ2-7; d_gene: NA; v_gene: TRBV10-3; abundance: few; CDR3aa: CAIRPPDVSYEQYF; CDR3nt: TGTGCCATCAGGCCCCCGGATGTCAGCTACGAGCAGTACTTC
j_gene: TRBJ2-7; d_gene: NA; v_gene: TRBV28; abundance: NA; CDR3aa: CASSFRPQGGSYGQYF; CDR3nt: TGTGCCAGCAGTTTTCGTCCCCAGGGGGGAAGCTACGGGCAGTACTTC
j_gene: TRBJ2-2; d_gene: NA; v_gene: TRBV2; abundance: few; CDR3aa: CASKGTPLDTGELFF; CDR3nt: TGTGCCAGCAAGGGGACACCCCTAGACACCGGGGAGCTGTTTTTT
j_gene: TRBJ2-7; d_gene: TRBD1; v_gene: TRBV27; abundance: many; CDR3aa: CASSLDRVGEQYF; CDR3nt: TGTGCCAGCAGTTTGGACAGGGTGGGGGAGCAGTACTTC
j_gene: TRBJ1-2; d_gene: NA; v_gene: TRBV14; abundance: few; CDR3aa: CASSLEPSLYGYTF; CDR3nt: TGTGCCAGCAGCCTTGAGCCAAGTCTCTATGGCTACACCTTC
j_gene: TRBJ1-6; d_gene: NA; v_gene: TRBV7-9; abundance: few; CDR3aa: CASSPDSGTRNSPLHF; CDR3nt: TGTGCCAGCAGCCCAGACTCCGGGACAAGAAATTCACCCCTCCACTTT
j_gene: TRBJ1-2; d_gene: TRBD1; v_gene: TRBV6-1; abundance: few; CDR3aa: CASSVRTGGNYGYTF; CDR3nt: TGTGCCAGCAGTGTCCGGACAGGGGGAAACTATGGCTACACCTTC
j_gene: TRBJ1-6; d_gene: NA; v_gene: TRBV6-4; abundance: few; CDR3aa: CASSDSSINSPLHF; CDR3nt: TGTGCCAGCAGTGACTCGTCGATTAATTCACCCCTCCACTTT
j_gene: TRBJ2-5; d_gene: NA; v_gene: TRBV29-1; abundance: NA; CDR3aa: CSVREETQYF; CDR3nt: TGCAGCGTTCGAGAAGAGACCCAGTACTTC
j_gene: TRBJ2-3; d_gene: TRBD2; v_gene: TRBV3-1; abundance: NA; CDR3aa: CASSPRAGGPDTQYF; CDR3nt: TGTGCCAGCAGCCCCCGAGCGGGGGGGCCAGATACGCAGTATTTT
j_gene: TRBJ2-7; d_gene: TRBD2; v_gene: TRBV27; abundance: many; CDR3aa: CASSFGRAYEQYF; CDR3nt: TGTGCCAGCAGTTTCGGGAGGGCCTACGAGCAGTACTTC
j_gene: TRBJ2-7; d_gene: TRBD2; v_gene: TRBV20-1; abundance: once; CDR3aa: CSANGGAIDEQYF; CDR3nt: TGCAGTGCTAACGGGGGGGCCATCGACGAGCAGTACTTC
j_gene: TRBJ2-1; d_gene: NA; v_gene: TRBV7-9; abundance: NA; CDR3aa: CASSPGRVSYNEQFF; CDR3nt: TGTGCCAGCAGCCCCGGCAGGGTATCCTACAATGAGCAGTTCTTC
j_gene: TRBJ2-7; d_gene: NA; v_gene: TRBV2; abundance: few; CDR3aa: CASSGGQNYEQYF; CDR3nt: TGTGCCAGCAGTGGTGGGCAGAACTACGAGCAGTACTTC
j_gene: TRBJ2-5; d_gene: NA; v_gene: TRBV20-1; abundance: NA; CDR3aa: CSATLRSYNEQYF; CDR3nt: TGCAGTGCTACGCTTCGATCTTACAATGAGCAGTACTTC
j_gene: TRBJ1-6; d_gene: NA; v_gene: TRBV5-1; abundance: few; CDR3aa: CASSFTGHSPLHF; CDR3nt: TGCGCCAGCAGCTTTACAGGGCATTCACCCCTCCACTTT
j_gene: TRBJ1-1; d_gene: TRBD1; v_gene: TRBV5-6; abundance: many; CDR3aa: CASSHRGNTEAFF; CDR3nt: TGTGCCAGCAGCCACAGGGGGAACACTGAAGCTTTCTTT
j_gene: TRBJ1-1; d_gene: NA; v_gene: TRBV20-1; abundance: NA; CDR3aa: CLAPGQGNTEAFF; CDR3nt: TGCCTAGCCCCCGGGCAGGGGAACACTGAAGCTTTCTTT
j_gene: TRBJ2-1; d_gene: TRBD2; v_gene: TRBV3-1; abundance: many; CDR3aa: CASSQTSGYNEQFF; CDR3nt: TGTGCCAGCAGCCAGACTAGCGGATACAATGAGCAGTTCTTC
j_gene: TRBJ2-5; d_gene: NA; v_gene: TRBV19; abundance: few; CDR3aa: CASSRGRRQETQYF; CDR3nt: TGTGCCAGTAGTAGGGGACGGCGGCAAGAGACCCAGTACTTC
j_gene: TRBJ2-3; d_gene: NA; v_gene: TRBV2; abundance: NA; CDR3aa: CASGKGTDTQYF; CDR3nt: TGTGCCAGCGGGAAGGGCACAGATACGCAGTATTTT
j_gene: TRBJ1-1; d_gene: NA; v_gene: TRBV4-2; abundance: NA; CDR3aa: CASSQDLGVRNTEAFF; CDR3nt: TGTGCCAGCAGCCAAGATTTGGGGGTGAGGAACACTGAAGCTTTCTTT
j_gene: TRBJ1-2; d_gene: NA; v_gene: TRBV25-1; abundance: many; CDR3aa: CASSEAQANYGYTF; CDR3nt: TGTGCCAGCAGTGAGGCCCAAGCTAACTATGGCTACACCTTC
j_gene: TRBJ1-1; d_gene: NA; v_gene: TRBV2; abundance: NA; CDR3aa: CASMGFMNTEAFF; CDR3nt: TGTGCCAGCATGGGCTTCATGAACACTGAAGCTTTCTTT
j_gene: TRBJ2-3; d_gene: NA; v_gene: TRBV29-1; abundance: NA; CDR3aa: CSVHPRPRTEEDTRYF; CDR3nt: TGCAGCGTTCACCCACGCCCGAGAACAGAGGAAGATACGCGGTATTTT
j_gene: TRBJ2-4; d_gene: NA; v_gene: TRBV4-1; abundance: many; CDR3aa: CASSQDLGLAAKNIQYF; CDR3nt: TGCGCCAGCAGCCAAGATTTAGGGCTAGCCGCCAAAAACATTCAGTACTTC
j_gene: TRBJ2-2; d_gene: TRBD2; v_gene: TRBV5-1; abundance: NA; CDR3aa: CASSAGLAGRTGELFF; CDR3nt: TGCGCCAGCAGCGCGGGACTAGCGGGAAGGACCGGGGAGCTGTTTTTT
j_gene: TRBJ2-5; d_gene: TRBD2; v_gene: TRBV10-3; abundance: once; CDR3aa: CAISESGTNYNEQYF; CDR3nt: TGTGCCATCAGTGAGTCCGGGACTAACTACAATGAGCAGTACTTC
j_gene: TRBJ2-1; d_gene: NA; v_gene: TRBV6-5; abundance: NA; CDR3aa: CASSYSKAAYNEQFF; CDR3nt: TGTGCCAGCAGTTACTCGAAGGCAGCATACAATGAGCAGTTCTTC
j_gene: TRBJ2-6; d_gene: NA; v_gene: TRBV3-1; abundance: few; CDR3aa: CASSQAGLGANVLTF; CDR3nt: TGTGCCAGCAGCCAAGCTGGGCTTGGGGCCAACGTCCTGACTTTC
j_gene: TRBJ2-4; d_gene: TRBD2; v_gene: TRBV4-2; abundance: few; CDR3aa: CASSPRGGAGNIQYF; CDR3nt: TGTGCCAGCAGCCCTCGCGGGGGGGCAGGAAACATTCAGTACTTC
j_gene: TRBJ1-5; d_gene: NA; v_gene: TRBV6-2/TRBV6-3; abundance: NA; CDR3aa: CASSYHSPRRNQPQHF; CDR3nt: TGTGCCAGCAGTTATCACAGCCCGAGGAGGAATCAGCCCCAGCATTTT
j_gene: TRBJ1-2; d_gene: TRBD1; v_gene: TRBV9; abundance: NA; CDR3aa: CASRSDRVGYSYTF; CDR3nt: TGTGCCAGCAGATCGGACAGGGTGGGCTATAGCTACACCTTC
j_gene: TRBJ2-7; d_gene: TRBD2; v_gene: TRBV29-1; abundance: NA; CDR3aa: CSVESSGRYEQYF; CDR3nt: TGCAGCGTTGAGTCTAGCGGGAGGTACGAGCAGTACTTC
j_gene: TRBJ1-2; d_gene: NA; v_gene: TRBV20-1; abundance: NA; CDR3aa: CSASTLGYTF; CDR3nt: TGCAGTGCTAGTACGCTGGGCTACACCTTC
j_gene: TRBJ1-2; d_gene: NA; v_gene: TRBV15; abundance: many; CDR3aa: CATSTLDSATNYGYTF; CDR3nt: TGTGCCACCAGCACGTTGGACAGCGCTACAAACTATGGCTACACCTTC
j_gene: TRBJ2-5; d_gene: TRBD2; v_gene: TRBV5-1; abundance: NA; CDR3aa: CASSLLRGGDEQYF; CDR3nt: TGCGCCAGCAGCTTGTTACGGGGGGGCGATGAGCAGTACTTC
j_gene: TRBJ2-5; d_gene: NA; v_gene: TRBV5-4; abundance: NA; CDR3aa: CASSLENVQETQYF; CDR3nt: TGTGCCAGCAGCTTGGAAAACGTACAAGAGACCCAGTACTTC
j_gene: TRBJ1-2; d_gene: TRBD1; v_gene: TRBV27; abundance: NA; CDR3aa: CASSTIGEGAHGYTF; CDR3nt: TGTGCCAGCAGTACCATCGGCGAGGGGGCGCATGGCTACACCTTC
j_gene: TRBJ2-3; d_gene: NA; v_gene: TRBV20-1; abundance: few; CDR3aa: CSARDTNTDTQYF; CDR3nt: TGCAGTGCTAGAGATACCAACACAGATACGCAGTATTTT
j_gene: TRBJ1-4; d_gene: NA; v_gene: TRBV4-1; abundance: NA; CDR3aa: CASSHPRGGATNEKLFF; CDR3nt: TGCGCCAGCAGCCACCCTAGGGGGGGGGCAACTAATGAAAAACTGTTTTTT
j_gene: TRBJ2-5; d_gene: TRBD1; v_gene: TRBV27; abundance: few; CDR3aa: CASSPKQGLDNEQYF; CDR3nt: TGCGCCAGCAGCCCCAAACAGGGGTTGGACAATGAGCAGTACTTC